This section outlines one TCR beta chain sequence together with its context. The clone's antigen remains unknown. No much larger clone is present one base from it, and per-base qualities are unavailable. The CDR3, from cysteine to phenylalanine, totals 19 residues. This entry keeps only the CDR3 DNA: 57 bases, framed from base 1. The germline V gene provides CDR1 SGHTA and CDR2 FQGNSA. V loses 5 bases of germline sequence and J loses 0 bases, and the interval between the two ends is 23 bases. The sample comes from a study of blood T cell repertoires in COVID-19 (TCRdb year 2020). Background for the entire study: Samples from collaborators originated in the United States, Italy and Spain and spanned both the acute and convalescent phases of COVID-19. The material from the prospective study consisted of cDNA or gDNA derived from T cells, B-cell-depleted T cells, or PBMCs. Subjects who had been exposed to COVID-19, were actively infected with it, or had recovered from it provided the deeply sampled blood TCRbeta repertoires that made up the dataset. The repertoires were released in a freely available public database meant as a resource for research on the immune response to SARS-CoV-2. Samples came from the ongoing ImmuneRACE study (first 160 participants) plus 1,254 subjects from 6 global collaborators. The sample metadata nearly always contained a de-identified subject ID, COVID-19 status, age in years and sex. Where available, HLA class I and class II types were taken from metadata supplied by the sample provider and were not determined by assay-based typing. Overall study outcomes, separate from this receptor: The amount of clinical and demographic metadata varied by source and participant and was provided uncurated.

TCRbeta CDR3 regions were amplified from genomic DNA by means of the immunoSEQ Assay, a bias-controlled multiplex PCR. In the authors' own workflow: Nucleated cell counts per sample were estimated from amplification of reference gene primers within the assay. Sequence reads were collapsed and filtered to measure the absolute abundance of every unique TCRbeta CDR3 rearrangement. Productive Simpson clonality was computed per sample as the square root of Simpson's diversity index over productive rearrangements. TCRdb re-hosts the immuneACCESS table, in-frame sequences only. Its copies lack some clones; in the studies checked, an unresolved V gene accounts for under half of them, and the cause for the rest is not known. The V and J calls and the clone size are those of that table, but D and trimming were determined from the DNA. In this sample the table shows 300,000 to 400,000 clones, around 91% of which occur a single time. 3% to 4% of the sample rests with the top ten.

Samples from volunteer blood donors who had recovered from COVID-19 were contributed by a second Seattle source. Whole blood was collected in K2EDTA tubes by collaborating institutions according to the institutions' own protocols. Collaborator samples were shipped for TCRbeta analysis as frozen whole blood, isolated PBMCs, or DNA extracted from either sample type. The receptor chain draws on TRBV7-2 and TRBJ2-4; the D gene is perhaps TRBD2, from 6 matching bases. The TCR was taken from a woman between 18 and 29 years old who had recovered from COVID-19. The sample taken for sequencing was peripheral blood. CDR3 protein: CASSPQAVSGVLAKNIQYF. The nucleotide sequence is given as TGTGCCAGCAGCCCCCAAGCAGTTAGCGGAGTCCTAGCCAAAAACATTCAGTACTTC.